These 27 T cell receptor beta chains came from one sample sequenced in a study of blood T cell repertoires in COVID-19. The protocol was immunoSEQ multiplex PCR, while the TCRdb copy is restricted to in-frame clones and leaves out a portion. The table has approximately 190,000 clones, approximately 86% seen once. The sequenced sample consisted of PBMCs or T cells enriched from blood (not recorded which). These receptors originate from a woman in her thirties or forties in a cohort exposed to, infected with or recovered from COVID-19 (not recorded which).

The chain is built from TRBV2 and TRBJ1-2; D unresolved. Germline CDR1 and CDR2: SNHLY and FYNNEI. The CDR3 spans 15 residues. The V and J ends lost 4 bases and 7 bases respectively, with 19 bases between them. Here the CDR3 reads CASSATAVPGFGYTF. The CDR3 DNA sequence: TGTGCCAGCAGTGCGACGGCCGTCCCCGGGTTTGGCTACACCTTC.

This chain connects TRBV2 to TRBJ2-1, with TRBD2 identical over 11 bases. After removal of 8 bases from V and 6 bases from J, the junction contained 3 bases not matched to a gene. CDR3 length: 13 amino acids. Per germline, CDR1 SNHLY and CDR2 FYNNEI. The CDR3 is CASVGTSGNEQFF. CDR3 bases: TGTGCCAGCGTAGGGACTAGCGGCAATGAGCAGTTCTTC.

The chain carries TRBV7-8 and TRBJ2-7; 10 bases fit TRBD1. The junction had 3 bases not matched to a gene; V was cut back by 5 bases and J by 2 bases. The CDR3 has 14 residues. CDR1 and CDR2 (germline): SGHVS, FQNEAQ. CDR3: CASSAGQGPYEQYF. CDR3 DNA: TGTGCCAGCAGCGCGGGACAGGGGCCCTACGAGCAGTACTTC.

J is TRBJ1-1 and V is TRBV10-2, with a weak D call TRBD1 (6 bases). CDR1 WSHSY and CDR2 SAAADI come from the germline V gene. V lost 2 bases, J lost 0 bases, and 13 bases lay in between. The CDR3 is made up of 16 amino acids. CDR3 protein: CASSEQGPAMNTEAFF. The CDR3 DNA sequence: TGCGCCAGCAGTGAGCAGGGGCCGGCCATGAACACTGAAGCTTTCTTT.

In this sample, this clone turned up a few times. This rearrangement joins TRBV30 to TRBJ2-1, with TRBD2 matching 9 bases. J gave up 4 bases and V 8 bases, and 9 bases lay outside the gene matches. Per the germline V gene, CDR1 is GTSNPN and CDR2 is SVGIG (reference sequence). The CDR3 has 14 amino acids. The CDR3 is CARQFSGSYNEQFF. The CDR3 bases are TGTGCCCGGCAATTTAGCGGGAGTTACAATGAGCAGTTCTTC. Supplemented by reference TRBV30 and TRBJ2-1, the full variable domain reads SQTIHQWPATLVQPVGSPLSLECTVEGTSNPNLYWYRQAAGRGLQLLFYSVGIGQISSEVPQNLSASRPQDRQFILSSKKLLLSDSGFYLCARQFSGSYNEQFFGPGTRLTVL.

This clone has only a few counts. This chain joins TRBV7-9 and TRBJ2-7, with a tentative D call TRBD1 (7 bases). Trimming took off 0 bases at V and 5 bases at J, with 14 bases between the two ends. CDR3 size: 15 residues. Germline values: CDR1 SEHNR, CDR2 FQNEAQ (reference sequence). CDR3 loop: CASSLAGAGGNEQYF. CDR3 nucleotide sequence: TGTGCCAGCAGCTTAGCTGGAGCAGGGGGGAACGAGCAGTACTTC. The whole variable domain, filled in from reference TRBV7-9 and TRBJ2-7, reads DTGVSQNPRHKITKRGQNVTFRCDPISEHNRLYWYRQTLGQGPEFLTYFQNEAQLEKSRLLSDRFSAERPKGSFSTLEIQRTEQGDSAMYLCASSLAGAGGNEQYFGPGTRLTVT.

The CDR3 region is CASSDEGVAYSGNTIYF. The CDR3, as DNA: TGTGCCAGCAGCGACGAGGGGGTGGCGTACTCTGGAAACACCATATATTTT. V usage is TRBV14 and J usage is TRBJ1-3; a weak D match, TRBD1 (6 bases). The V and J ends lost 5 bases and 0 bases respectively, with 17 bases between them. The CDR3 is 17 residues long. Germline V gene lookup returns CDR1 SGHDN and CDR2 FVKESK.

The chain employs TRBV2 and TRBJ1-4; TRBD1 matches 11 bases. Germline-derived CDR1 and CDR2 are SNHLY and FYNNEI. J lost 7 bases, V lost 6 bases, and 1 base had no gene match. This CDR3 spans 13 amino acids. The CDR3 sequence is CASSGTGGEKLFF. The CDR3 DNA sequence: TGTGCCAGCAGCGGGACAGGGGGTGAAAAACTGTTTTTT. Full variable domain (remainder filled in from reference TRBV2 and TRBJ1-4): EPEVTQTPSHQVTQMGQEVILRCVPISNHLYFYWYRQILGQKVEFLVSFYNNEISEKSEIFDDQFSVERPDGSNFTLKIRSTKLEDSAMYFCASSGTGGEKLFFGSGTQLSVL.

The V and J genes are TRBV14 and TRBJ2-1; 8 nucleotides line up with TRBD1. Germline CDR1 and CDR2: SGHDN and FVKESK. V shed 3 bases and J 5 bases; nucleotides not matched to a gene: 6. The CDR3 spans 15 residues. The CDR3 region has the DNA TGTGCCAGCAGCCAGGCCGGGACAGGCCACAATGAGCAGTTCTTC. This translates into CASSQAGTGHNEQFF. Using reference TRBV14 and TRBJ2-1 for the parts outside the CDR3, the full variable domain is EAGVTQFPSHSVIEKGQTVTLRCDPISGHDNLYWYRRVMGKEIKFLLHFVKESKQDESGMPNNRFLAERTGGTYSTLKVQPAELEDSGVYFCASSQAGTGHNEQFFGPGTRLTVL.

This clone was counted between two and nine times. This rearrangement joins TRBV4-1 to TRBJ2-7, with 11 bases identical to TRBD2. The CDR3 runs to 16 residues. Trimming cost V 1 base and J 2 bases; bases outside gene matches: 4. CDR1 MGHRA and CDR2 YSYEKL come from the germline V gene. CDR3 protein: CASSQGISGRAYEQYF. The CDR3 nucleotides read TGCGCCAGCAGCCAAGGGATTAGCGGGAGGGCCTACGAGCAGTACTTC.

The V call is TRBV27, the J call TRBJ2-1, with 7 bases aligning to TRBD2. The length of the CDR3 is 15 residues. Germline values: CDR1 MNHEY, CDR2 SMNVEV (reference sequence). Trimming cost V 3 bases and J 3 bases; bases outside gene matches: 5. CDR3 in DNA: TGTGCCAGCAGTTTTAACGCGGGAGTCTACAATGAGCAGTTCTTC. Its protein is CASSFNAGVYNEQFF.

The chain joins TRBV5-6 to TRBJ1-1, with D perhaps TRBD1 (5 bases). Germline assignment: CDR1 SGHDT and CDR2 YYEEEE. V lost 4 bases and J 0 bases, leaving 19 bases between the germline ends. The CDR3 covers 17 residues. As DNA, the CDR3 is TGTGCCAGCAGCCCAGCCCCTTACAGGAAAATGAACACTGAAGCTTTCTTT. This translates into CASSPAPYRKMNTEAFF.

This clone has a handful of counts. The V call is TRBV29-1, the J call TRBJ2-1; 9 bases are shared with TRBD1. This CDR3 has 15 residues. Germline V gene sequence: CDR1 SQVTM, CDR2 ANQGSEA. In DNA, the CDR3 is TGCAGTCCAATGGGACCGGGACAGGGTCTCAATGAGCAGTTCTTC. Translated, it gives CSPMGPGQGLNEQFF.

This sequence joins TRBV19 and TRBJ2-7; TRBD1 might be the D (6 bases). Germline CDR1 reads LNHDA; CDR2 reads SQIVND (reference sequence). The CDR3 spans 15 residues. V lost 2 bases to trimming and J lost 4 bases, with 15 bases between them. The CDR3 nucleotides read TGTGCCAGTAGTATATCCCCGCCAACAGGGTACGAGCAGTACTTC. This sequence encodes CASSISPPTGYEQYF.

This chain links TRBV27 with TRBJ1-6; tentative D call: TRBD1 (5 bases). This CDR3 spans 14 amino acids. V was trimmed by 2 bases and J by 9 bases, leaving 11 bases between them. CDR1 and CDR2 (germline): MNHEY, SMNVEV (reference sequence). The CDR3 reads CASSLGQGGSPLHF. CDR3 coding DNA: TGTGCCAGCAGTTTAGGGCAGGGAGGTTCACCCCTCCACTTT.

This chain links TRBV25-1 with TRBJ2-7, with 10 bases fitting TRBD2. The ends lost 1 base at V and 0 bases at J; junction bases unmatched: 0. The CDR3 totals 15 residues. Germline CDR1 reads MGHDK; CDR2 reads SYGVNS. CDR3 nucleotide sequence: TGTGCCAGCAGTGAATGGACTAGCGGCTCCTACGAGCAGTACTTC. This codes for CASSEWTSGSYEQYF.

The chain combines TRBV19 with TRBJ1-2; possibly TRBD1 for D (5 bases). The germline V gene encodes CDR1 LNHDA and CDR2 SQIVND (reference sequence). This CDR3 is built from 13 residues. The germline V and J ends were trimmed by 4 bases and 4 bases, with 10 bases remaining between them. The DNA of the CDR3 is TGTGCCAGTAGTACAGGGACTCCCTATGGCTACACCTTC. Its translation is CASSTGTPYGYTF.

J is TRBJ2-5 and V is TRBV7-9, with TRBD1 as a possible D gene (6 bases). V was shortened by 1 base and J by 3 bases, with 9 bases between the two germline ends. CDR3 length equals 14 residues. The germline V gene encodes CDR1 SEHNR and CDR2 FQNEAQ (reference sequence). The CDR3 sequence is CASSLDRDKETQYF. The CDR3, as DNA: TGTGCCAGCAGCTTAGACAGGGACAAAGAGACCCAGTACTTC.

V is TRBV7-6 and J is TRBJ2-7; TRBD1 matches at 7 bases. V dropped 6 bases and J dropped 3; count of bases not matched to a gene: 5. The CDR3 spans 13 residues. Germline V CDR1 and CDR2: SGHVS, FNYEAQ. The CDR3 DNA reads TGTGCCAGCAGTCGGACAGGTTACTACGAGCAGTACTTC. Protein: CASSRTGYYEQYF. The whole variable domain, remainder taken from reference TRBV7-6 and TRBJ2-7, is GAGVSQSPRYKVTKRGQDVALRCDPISGHVSLYWYRQALGQGPEFLTYFNYEAQQDKSGLPNDRFSAERPEGSISTLTIQRTEQRDSAMYRCASSRTGYYEQYFGPGTRLTVT.

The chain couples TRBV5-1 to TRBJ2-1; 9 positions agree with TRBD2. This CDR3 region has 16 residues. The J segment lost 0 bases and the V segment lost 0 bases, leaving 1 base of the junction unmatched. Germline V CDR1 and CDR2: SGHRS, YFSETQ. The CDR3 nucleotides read TGCGCCAGCAGCTTGGTTAGCGGGAGCTCCTACAATGAGCAGTTCTTC. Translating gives CASSLVSGSSYNEQFF.

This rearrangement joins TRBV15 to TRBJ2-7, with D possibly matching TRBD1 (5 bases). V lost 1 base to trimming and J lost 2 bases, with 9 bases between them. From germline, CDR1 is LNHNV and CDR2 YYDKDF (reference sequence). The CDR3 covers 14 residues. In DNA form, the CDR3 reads TGTGCCACCAGCAGAGGTAGACAGACCTACGAGCAGTACTTC. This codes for CATSRGRQTYEQYF. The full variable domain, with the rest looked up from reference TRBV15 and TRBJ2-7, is DAMVIQNPRYQVTQFGKPVTLSCSQTLNHNVMYWYQQKSSQAPKLLFHYYDKDFNNEADTPDNFQSRRPNTSFCFLDIRSPGLGDTAMYLCATSRGRQTYEQYFGPGTRLTVT.

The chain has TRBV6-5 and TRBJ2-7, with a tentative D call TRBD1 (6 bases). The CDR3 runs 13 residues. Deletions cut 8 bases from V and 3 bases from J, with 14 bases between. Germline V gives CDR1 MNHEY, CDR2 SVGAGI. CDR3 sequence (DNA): TGTGCCAGCGGCAAGACAGGAAACTACGAGCAGTACTTC. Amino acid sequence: CASGKTGNYEQYF.

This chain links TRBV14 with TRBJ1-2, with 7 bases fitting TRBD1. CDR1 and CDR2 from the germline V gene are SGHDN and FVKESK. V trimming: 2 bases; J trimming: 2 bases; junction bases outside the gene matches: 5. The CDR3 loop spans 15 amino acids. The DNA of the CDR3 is TGTGCCAGCAGCCAACACAGGGGCCCCAACTATGGCTACACCTTC. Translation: CASSQHRGPNYGYTF. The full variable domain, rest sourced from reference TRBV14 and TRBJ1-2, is EAGVTQFPSHSVIEKGQTVTLRCDPISGHDNLYWYRRVMGKEIKFLLHFVKESKQDESGMPNNRFLAERTGGTYSTLKVQPAELEDSGVYFCASSQHRGPNYGYTFGSGTRLTVV.

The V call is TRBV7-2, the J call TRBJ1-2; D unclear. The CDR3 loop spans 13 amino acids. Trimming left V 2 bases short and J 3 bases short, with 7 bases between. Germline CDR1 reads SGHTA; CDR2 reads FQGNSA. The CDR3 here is CASSLTAHYGYTF. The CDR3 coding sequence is TGTGCCAGCAGCTTAACAGCCCACTATGGCTACACCTTC.

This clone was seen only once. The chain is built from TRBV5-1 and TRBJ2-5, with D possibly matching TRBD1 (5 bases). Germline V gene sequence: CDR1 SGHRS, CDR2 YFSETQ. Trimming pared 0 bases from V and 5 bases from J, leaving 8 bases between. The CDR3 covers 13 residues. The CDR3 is CASSLGSGETQYF. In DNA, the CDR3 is TGCGCCAGCAGCTTGGGGTCAGGGGAGACCCAGTACTTC. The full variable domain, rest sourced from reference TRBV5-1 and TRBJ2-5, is KAGVTQTPRYLIKTRGQQVTLSCSPISGHRSVSWYQQTPGQGLQFLFEYFSETQRNKGNFPGRFSGRQFSNSRSEMNVSTLELGDSALYLCASSLGSGETQYFGPGTRLLVL.

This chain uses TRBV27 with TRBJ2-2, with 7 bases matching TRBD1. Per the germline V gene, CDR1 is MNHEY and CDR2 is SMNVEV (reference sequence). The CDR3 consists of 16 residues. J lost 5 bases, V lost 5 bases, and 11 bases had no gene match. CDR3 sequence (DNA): TGTGCCAGCAGTCCAAACAGGGGAGAAGGGACCGGGGAGCTGTTTTTT. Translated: CASSPNRGEGTGELFF.

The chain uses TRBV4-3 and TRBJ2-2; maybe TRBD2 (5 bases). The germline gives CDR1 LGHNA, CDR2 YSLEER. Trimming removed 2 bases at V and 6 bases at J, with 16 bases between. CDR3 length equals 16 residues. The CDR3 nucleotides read TGCGCCAGCAGCCAATTATGGCAGCGGAAAGCCGGGGAGCTGTTTTTT. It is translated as CASSQLWQRKAGELFF.